The entry below gives a single T cell receptor (beta chain) sequence along with its context. The clone's antigen remains unknown. The sample holds no much larger clone one base away, and base qualities are not on file. The data originate from a study of shared T cell receptors in the human thymus (dated by TCRdb to 2020 to 2022). Looking at the study overall: The study examined how self-reactive, shared T-cell receptor alpha chains are generated in the human thymus.

The library relied on the immunoSEQ multiplex PCR assay. TCRdb carries this immuneACCESS record with in-frame sequences only. Its versions omit some clonotypes, under half of them owing to an unresolved V gene in the studies checked, with the rest unexplained. For this sample the table gives hundreds of thousands of clones, of which approximately 87% were detected only once. The biggest ten clones account for 0.0094% of the sample. V is pruned by 0 bases and J by 1 base, leaving 9 bases of the junction without a gene match. Its CDR3 holds 19 amino acids, cysteine through phenylalanine. The sequence is cut down to CDR3 DNA, 57 bases in frame from base 1. As encoded in the germline V gene, CDR1 is SGHDN while CDR2 is FVKESK. These same data were also listed under a study on human thymus T cells. Per that second paper: In Finland, the donors were immunologically healthy infants who were having open corrective cardiac surgery for congenital heart defects. The thymus tissue came from surgical resects taken out during corrective cardiac surgery. Biased V and J gene segment usage appeared to be present in both thymic and peripheral blood repertoires. Highly overlapping thymic TCR repertoires among unrelated individuals were reported in the related research. The study described the TCR alpha and beta repertoires in under 10 infant thymus samples and a few matching peripheral blood samples. The cohort included more than 5 male and a couple of female infants, with donor ages spanning 7 to 244 days. Thymocytes were mechanically released from the tissue and were stored as pellets of roughly 9-30 million cells at -70 degrees C. A QIAsymphony instrument was used to extract genomic DNA from the frozen cell pellets. TCRB and TCRAD loci were amplified from a standardized quantity of quality-controlled genomic DNA using the immunoSEQ multiplex PCR assay. The amplicons covered the V(D)J region and were long enough to include the CDR3 and to identify the V and J genes. Amplicon sequencing was performed on an Illumina platform through the commercial immunoSEQ service. Primer bias and sequencing errors were corrected using previously described methods, and TCRAD and TCRB definitions followed the IMGT database. The repertoires were analysed using immunoSEQ Analyzer 3.0 and VDJTools for basic statistics, V/J segment usage, diversity estimates, rarefaction and pairwise overlap. Diversity was estimated with Chao1, ChaoE, Efron-Thisted, Shannon and inverse Simpson indices, and also on datasets down-sampled to the smallest sample. Repertoire overlap was assessed by strict matching of CDR3 nucleotide sequence, V gene and J gene, and clustering was done by Jaccard-based multidimensional scaling. Thymus samples yielded on average roughly 800,000 unique TCRB clonotypes, compared with around 79,000 from blood samples.

The clonotype was recovered from a boy under two years old with a congenital heart defect. Donor details come from another sample of the same person, matched by shared clones. The sequence links TRBV14 to TRBJ2-2, with 9 bases matching TRBD1. The sequencing sample was made of thymocytes. The DNA reads TGTGCCAGCAGCCAAGATGCCACTATGACAGGGGGGAACACCGGGGAGCTGTTTTTT. The translation is CASSQDATMTGGNTGELFF.